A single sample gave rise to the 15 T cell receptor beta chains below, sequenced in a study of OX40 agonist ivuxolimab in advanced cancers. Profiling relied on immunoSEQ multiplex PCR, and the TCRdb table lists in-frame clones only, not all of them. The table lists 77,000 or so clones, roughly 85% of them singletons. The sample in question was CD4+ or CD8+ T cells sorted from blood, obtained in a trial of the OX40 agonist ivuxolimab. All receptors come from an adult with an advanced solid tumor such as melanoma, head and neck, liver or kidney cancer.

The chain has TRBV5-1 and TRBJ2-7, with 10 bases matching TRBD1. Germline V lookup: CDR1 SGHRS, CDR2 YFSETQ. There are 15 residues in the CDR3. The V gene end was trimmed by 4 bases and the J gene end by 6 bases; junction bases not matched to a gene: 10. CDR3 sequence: CASSAPGQGKGEQYF. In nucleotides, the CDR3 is TGCGCCAGCAGCGCACCGGGACAGGGGAAGGGCGAGCAGTACTTC.

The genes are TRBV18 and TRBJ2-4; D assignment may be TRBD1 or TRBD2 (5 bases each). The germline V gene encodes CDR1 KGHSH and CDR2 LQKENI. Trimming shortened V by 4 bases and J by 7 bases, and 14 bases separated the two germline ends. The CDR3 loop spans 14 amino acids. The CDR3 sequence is CASSLVGTSNIQYF. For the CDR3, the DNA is TGTGCCAGCTCACTCGTTGGGACGTCGAACATTCAGTACTTC.

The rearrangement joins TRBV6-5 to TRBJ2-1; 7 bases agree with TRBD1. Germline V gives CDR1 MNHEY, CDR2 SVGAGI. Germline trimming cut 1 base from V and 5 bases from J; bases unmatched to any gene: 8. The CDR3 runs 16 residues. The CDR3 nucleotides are TGTGCCAGCAGTTACTTGACAGGGTCCACACACAATGAGCAGTTCTTC. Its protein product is CASSYLTGSTHNEQFF.

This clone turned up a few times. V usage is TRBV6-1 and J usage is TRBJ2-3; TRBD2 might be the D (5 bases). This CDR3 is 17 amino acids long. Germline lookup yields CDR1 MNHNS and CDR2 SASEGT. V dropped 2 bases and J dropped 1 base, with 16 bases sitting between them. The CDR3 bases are TGTGCCAGCAGTGAATTCGTCGTCAGTAGCGGCACAGATACGCAGTATTTT. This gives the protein CASSEFVVSSGTDTQYF.

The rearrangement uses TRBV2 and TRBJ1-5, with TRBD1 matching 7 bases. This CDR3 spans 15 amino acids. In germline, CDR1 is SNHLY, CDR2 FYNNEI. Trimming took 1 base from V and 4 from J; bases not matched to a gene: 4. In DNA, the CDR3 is TGTGCCAGCAGTGAAGGGGGACAGAATAATCAGCCCCAGCATTTT. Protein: CASSEGGQNNQPQHF.

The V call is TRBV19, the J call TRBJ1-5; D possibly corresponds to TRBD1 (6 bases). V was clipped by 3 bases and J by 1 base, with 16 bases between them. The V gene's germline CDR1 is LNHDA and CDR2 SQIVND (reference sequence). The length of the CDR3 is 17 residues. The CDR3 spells CASSMMGGGVSNQPQHF. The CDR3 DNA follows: TGTGCCAGTAGTATGATGGGGGGCGGCGTGAGCAATCAGCCCCAGCATTTT.

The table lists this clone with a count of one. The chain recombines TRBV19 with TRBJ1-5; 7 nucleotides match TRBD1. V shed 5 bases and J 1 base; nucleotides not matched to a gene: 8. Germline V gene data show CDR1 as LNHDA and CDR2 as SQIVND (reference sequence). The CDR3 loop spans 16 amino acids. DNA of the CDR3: TGTGCCAGTAGTTATAGGGGGCGATTGAGCAATCAGCCCCAGCATTTT. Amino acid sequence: CASSYRGRLSNQPQHF.

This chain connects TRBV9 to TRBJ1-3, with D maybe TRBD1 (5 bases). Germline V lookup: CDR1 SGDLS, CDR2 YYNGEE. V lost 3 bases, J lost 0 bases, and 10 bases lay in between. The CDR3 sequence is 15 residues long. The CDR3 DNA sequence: TGTGCCAGCAGCGCCGGACATCACTCTGGAAACACCATATATTTT. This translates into CASSAGHHSGNTIYF.

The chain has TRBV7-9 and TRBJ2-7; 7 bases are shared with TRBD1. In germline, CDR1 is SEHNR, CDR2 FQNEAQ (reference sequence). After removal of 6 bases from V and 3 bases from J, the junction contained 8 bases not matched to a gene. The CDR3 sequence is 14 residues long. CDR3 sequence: CASRIGGSGYEQYF. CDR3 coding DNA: TGTGCCAGCAGGATAGGGGGCTCGGGCTACGAGCAGTACTTC.

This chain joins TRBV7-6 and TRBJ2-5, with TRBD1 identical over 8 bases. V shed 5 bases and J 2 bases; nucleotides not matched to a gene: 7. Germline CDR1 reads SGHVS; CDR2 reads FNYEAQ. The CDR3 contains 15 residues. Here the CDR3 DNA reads TGTGCCAGCAGCAAAGGGACAGGCCTACAAGAGACCCAGTACTTC. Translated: CASSKGTGLQETQYF. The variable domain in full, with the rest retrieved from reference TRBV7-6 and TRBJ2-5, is GAGVSQSPRYKVTKRGQDVALRCDPISGHVSLYWYRQALGQGPEFLTYFNYEAQQDKSGLPNDRFSAERPEGSISTLTIQRTEQRDSAMYRCASSKGTGLQETQYFGPGTRLLVL.

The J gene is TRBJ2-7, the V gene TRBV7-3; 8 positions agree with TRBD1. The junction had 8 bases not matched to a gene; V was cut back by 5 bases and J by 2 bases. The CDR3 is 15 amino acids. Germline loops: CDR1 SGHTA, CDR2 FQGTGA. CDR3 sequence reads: CASSPTGTGTYEQYF. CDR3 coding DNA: TGTGCCAGCAGCCCCACCGGGACAGGCACCTACGAGCAGTACTTC.

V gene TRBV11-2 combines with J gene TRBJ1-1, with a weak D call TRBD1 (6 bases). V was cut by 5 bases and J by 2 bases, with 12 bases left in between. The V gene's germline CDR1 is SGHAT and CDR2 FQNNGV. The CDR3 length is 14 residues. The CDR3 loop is CASSTTGPNTEAFF. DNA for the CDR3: TGTGCCAGCAGCACTACAGGGCCAAACACTGAAGCTTTCTTT.

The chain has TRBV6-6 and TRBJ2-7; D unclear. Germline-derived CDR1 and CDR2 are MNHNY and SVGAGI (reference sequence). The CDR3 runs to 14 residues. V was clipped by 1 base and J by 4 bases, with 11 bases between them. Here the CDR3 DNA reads TGTGCCAGCAGTTACTTTGGATCTATGTACGAGCAGTACTTC. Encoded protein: CASSYFGSMYEQYF.

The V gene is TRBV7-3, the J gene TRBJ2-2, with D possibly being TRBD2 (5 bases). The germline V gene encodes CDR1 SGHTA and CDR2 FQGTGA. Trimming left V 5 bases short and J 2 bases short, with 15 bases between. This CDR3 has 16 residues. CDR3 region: CASSPIGLVNTGELFF. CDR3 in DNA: TGTGCCAGCAGCCCAATAGGACTGGTAAACACCGGGGAGCTGTTTTTT.

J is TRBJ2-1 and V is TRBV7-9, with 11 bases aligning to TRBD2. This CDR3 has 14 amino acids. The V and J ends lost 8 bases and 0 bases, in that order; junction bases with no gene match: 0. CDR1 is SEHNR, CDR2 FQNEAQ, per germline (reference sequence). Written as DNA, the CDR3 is TGTGCCAGCCTAGCGGGGGGCTCCTACAATGAGCAGTTCTTC. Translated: CASLAGGSYNEQFF.